The clone carrying this T cell receptor (beta chain) showed up just a few times. Its cognate antigen is unknown. The same CDR3 also results from other DNA sequences found in this sample. Assay execution took place at the deep level. TCRdb's table, derived via immunoSEQ multiplex PCR, lists solely in-frame clones and lacks some. Of around 1.5 million clones listed, under 99% are singletons. This sample is drawn from a study of shared clonotypes between healthy human individuals. Germline loops: CDR1 SGHRS, CDR2 YFSETQ. V was pared by 1 base and J by 2 bases, with 3 bases between. The CDR3 is 12 residues long. Study-level points and caveats: Researchers sampled only blood; tissue repertoires likely differ.

The chain has TRBV5-1 and TRBJ2-5, with D unclear. The receptor comes from a man younger than 45 in good health. Sequenced sample: naive CD4+ T cells sorted from blood. The subset was: CD45RA+ positively selected. The chain's CDR3 is CASSLKQETQYF. CDR3 nucleotides: TGCGCCAGCAGCTTGAAGCAAGAGACCCAGTACTTC.